A single sample is the source of the 19 T cell receptor beta chains below, sequenced in a study of blood T cell repertoires in COVID-19. Here immunoSEQ multiplex PCR was the method, and the copy in TCRdb shows in-frame clones only, minus some. The sample consists of under 95,000 clones, 87% of them appearing once. Source material: peripheral blood. All receptors come from a woman aged 45-60 years with acute or convalescent COVID-19.

The rearrangement joins TRBV7-2 to TRBJ2-2; possible D gene TRBD1, 6 bases. This CDR3 has 15 residues. Germline CDR1 and CDR2: SGHTA and FQGNSA. Trimming pared 5 bases from V and 4 bases from J, leaving 14 bases between. The CDR3 region is CASSLKTGSTGELFF. CDR3 in DNA: TGTGCCAGCAGCCTAAAGACAGGAAGCACCGGGGAGCTGTTTTTT.

This clone showed up just once. The chain couples TRBV7-6 to TRBJ2-7; the D is unclear. The V end lost 5 bases, the J end lost 2 bases, and 16 bases lay between the germline ends. CDR1 SGHVS and CDR2 FNYEAQ come from the germline V gene. The CDR3 runs to 15 residues. The CDR3 loop is CASSPRLDPAYEQYF. Here the CDR3 DNA reads TGTGCCAGCAGCCCCAGACTCGATCCAGCCTACGAGCAGTACTTC.

The rearrangement joins TRBV27 to TRBJ2-1, with 7 bases identical to TRBD1. Germline lookup yields CDR1 MNHEY and CDR2 SMNVEV (reference sequence). J was trimmed by 0 bases and V by 5 bases; bases with no gene match: 7. The CDR3 runs 16 residues. Here the CDR3 DNA reads TGTGCCAGCAGTCCCCGACAGGGATTCTCCTACAATGAGCAGTTCTTC. Translation gives CASSPRQGFSYNEQFF.

This chain uses TRBV6-5 with TRBJ2-1; perhaps TRBD1 as D (6 bases). V was cut by 5 bases and J by 0 bases, with 11 bases left in between. Germline V gives CDR1 MNHEY, CDR2 SVGAGI. The CDR3 spans 15 residues. DNA of the CDR3: TGTGCCAGCAGTCTACAGGGCGACTCCTACAATGAGCAGTTCTTC. The encoded protein is CASSLQGDSYNEQFF.

This rearrangement joins TRBV9 to TRBJ1-4; 8 bases fit TRBD1. After removal of 3 bases from V and 5 bases from J, the junction contained 9 bases not matched to a gene. CDR3 length equals 16 residues. From germline, CDR1 is SGDLS and CDR2 YYNGEE. The CDR3 here is CASSAGLGQGNEKLFF. The CDR3 DNA is TGTGCCAGCAGCGCGGGGCTTGGACAGGGAAATGAAAAACTGTTTTTT.

This chain connects TRBV30 to TRBJ1-5, with D uncertain. The germline V gene has CDR1 GTSNPN and CDR2 SVGIG (reference sequence). V was pared by 1 base and J by 0 bases, with 7 bases between. CDR3 length: 14 amino acids. CDR3 amino acids: CAWSALDSNQPQHF. The CDR3 region has the DNA TGTGCCTGGAGTGCACTTGATAGCAATCAGCCCCAGCATTTT.

A single count supports this clone. This rearrangement joins TRBV7-2 to TRBJ2-7, with TRBD2 as a possible D gene (6 bases). Germline CDR1 reads SGHTA; CDR2 reads FQGNSA. Trimming left V 3 bases short and J 7 bases short, with 10 bases between. The CDR3 covers 12 residues. The CDR3 DNA reads TGTGCCAGCAGCTTGGGGGGTTGGGAGCAGTACTTC. Amino acids: CASSLGGWEQYF.

CDR3 bases: TGTGCCAGCAGCCTAGGGACGATTTCGGGGGAGCAGTACTTC. Translating it yields CASSLGTISGEQYF. The chain has TRBV9 and TRBJ2-7; D is possibly TRBD1 or TRBD2 (5 bases each). The germline V gene encodes CDR1 SGDLS and CDR2 YYNGEE. V was clipped by 4 bases and J by 7 bases, with 18 bases between them. CDR3 size: 14 residues.

The V and J genes are TRBV4-1 and TRBJ1-1; D is unresolved. Germline CDR1 and CDR2: MGHRA and YSYEKL. The CDR3 is 15 residues long. The V end lost 4 bases, the J end lost 4 bases, and 16 bases lay between the germline ends. The chain's CDR3 is CASSPGPGVATEAFF. In nucleotides, the CDR3 is TGCGCCAGCAGCCCTGGGCCCGGGGTGGCCACTGAAGCTTTCTTT.

The chain couples TRBV30 to TRBJ1-1; D perhaps matches TRBD1 (6 bases). The CDR3 sequence is 13 residues long. Germline loops: CDR1 GTSNPN, CDR2 SVGIG (reference sequence). V lost 4 bases and J lost 1, with 10 bases in between. The DNA of the CDR3 is TGTGCCTGGACTTCAGGGGCGAACACTGAAGCTTTCTTT. Translated, it gives CAWTSGANTEAFF.

The chain carries TRBV9 and TRBJ2-3; unclear D gene. The germline V gene encodes CDR1 SGDLS and CDR2 YYNGEE. The CDR3 contains 14 residues. V was cut by 4 bases and J by 3 bases, with 12 bases left in between. DNA of the CDR3: TGTGCCAGCAGCCAGACGGGTGCGACAGATACGCAGTATTTT. Its protein product is CASSQTGATDTQYF.

V usage is TRBV2 and J usage is TRBJ2-1; 10 nucleotides align to TRBD1. Germline V gene sequence: CDR1 SNHLY, CDR2 FYNNEI. V dropped 7 bases and J dropped 6; count of bases not matched to a gene: 9. The CDR3 contains 15 residues. The CDR3 DNA sequence: TGTGCCAGCAACCCGGACAGGGGGAGAGGCAATGAGCAGTTCTTC. Translated, it gives CASNPDRGRGNEQFF. Full variable domain (outside the CDR3, taken from reference TRBV2 and TRBJ2-1): EPEVTQTPSHQVTQMGQEVILRCVPISNHLYFYWYRQILGQKVEFLVSFYNNEISEKSEIFDDQFSVERPDGSNFTLKIRSTKLEDSAMYFCASNPDRGRGNEQFFGPGTRLTVL.

The rearrangement links TRBV29-1 to TRBJ2-1; TRBD1 matches 8 bases. The length of the CDR3 is 15 residues. CDR1 is SQVTM and CDR2 is ANQGSEA in the germline V gene. V lost 0 bases and J lost 2; bases outside the gene matches: 3. In DNA form, the CDR3 reads TGCAGCGTTGAAGATCCGGACAGGGCCTACAATGAGCAGTTCTTC. Protein sequence: CSVEDPDRAYNEQFF.

In DNA, the CDR3 is TGTGCCATCAGTGGTAGCGGGGCTAGCACAGATACGCAGTATTTT. Amino acids: CAISGSGASTDTQYF. V gene TRBV10-3 combines with J gene TRBJ2-3; 8 nucleotides line up with TRBD2. Germline assignment: CDR1 ENHRY and CDR2 SYGVKD. V was pared by 4 bases and J by 0 bases, with 3 bases of the junction left unmatched. The CDR3 loop spans 15 amino acids.

This chain joins TRBV19 and TRBJ1-2; TRBD1 might be the D (6 bases). CDR1 and CDR2 from the germline V gene are LNHDA and SQIVND (reference sequence). The ends were cut back, 3 bases at V and 0 bases at J, with 11 bases in the middle. This CDR3 is built from 15 residues. CDR3 amino acids: CASSITGRPNYGYTF. CDR3 in DNA: TGTGCCAGTAGTATCACAGGGAGACCTAACTATGGCTACACCTTC.

The gene calls are TRBV7-3 and TRBJ1-2; 10 positions agree with TRBD1. The CDR3 runs to 13 residues. Germline V gene data show CDR1 as SGHTA and CDR2 as FQGTGA. J was trimmed by 9 bases and V by 8 bases; bases with no gene match: 9. CDR3 loop: CASSPDRGQSYTF. In DNA form, the CDR3 reads TGTGCCAGCTCCCCTGACAGGGGGCAGAGCTACACCTTC.

This rearrangement joins TRBV3-1 (or the pseudogene TRBV3-2) to TRBJ1-1, with no clear D. This CDR3 is 13 amino acids long. Germline V CDR1 and CDR2: LGHDT, YNNKEL (reference sequence). Trimming took off 3 bases at V and 4 bases at J, with 9 bases between the two ends. The CDR3 DNA follows: TGTGCCAGCAGCCAGCAGTTGGTCACTGAAGCTTTCTTT. The encoded protein is CASSQQLVTEAFF.

This chain links TRBV6-5 with TRBJ2-7; D is undetermined. The CDR3 is 12 amino acids. V lost 6 bases and J 6 bases, leaving 12 bases between the germline ends. Germline loops: CDR1 MNHEY, CDR2 SVGAGI. CDR3 sequence (DNA): TGTGCCAGCAGGGGCTCGTCTGGCGAGCAGTACTTC. Protein product: CASRGSSGEQYF.

The V and J genes are TRBV5-1 and TRBJ1-4; 9 positions agree with TRBD1. The CDR3 extends over 15 amino acids. The germline gives CDR1 SGHRS, CDR2 YFSETQ. The junction had 5 bases not matched to a gene; V was cut back by 0 bases and J by 8 bases. The CDR3 spells CASSLVSGQGEKLFF. CDR3 DNA: TGCGCCAGCAGCTTGGTATCTGGACAGGGGGAAAAACTGTTTTTT.